The 32 T cell receptor beta chains below were found in one sample sequenced in a study of blood T cell repertoires in COVID-19. Data came from immunoSEQ multiplex PCR; TCRdb stores just in-frame clones and leaves some out. The sample shows about 170,000 clones, approximately 87% of them seen only once. Sequencing input: peripheral blood. All receptors come from a woman aged 55-69 years with COVID-19, enrolled during active disease.

This clone appeared a single time. The chain carries TRBV28 and TRBJ2-7; 13 nucleotides agree with TRBD2. Germline CDR1 and CDR2: MDHEN and SYDVKM. Trimming took 2 bases from V and 3 from J; bases not matched to a gene: 4. The CDR3 has 16 amino acids. CDR3 sequence reads: CASSLTSGRAVYEQYF. DNA of the CDR3: TGTGCCAGCAGTTTAACTAGCGGGAGGGCAGTCTACGAGCAGTACTTC.

The rearrangement uses TRBV5-1 and TRBJ2-5; 10 positions agree with TRBD1. V trimming: 4 bases; J trimming: 2 bases; junction bases outside the gene matches: 5. In germline, CDR1 is SGHRS, CDR2 YFSETQ. This CDR3 comprises 15 residues. CDR3 loop: CASSVDRGRQETQYF. The CDR3 nucleotides are TGCGCCAGCAGCGTGGACAGGGGGAGACAAGAGACCCAGTACTTC.

The chain joins TRBV5-6 to TRBJ1-3; possibly TRBD1 for D (6 bases). This CDR3 is built from 15 residues. V dropped 5 bases and J dropped 0 bases, with 12 bases sitting between them. From germline, CDR1 is SGHDT and CDR2 YYEEEE. CDR3 nucleotides: TGTGCCAGCAGTCCGGGGGGCCTCTCTGGAAACACCATATATTTT. This codes for CASSPGGLSGNTIYF.

The rearrangement uses TRBV7-2 and TRBJ2-7, with D tentatively TRBD2 (5 bases). The CDR3 is made up of 12 amino acids. Trimming took off 3 bases at V and 4 bases at J, with 7 bases between the two ends. CDR1 SGHTA and CDR2 FQGNSA come from the germline V gene. The CDR3 nucleotides are TGTGCCAGCAGCTTTCGGGATTACGAGCAGTACTTC. Its translation is CASSFRDYEQYF.

The chain uses TRBV7-9 and TRBJ2-7; 7 nucleotides align to TRBD1. This CDR3 spans 13 amino acids. Germline values: CDR1 SEHNR, CDR2 FQNEAQ (reference sequence). V lost 3 bases to trimming and J lost 5 bases; unmatched junction nucleotides: 4. The CDR3 DNA is TGTGCCAGCAGCTTGGCAGGGGGAAACGAGCAGTACTTC. It encodes CASSLAGGNEQYF.

The chain links TRBV6-6 to TRBJ2-1; D might be TRBD2 (5 bases). Trimming pared 7 bases from V and 7 bases from J, leaving 14 bases between. CDR1 is MNHNY, CDR2 SVGAGI, per germline (reference sequence). CDR3 length: 13 amino acids. CDR3 sequence: CASIPDGVNEQFF. The DNA of the CDR3 is TGTGCCAGCATACCGGACGGGGTGAATGAGCAGTTCTTC.

This rearrangement joins TRBV24-1 to TRBJ2-1, with 7 positions matching TRBD2. Germline V gene sequence: CDR1 KGHDR, CDR2 SFDVKD. The CDR3 consists of 16 residues. After removal of 4 bases from V and 0 bases from J, the junction contained 5 bases not matched to a gene. The CDR3 DNA is TGTGCCACCAGTGACCCTAGCGGCCGCTCCTACAATGAGCAGTTCTTC. It translates to CATSDPSGRSYNEQFF.

The CDR3 here is CASSSDRVTNEQFF. The CDR3 region has the DNA TGTGCCAGCAGCTCAGACAGGGTGACCAATGAGCAGTTCTTC. The V call is TRBV7-2, the J call TRBJ2-1; TRBD1 matches at 7 bases. The CDR3 runs to 14 residues. CDR1 and CDR2 from the germline V gene are SGHTA and FQGNSA. Trimming cost V 4 bases and J 6 bases; bases outside gene matches: 6.

The V call is TRBV6-5, the J call TRBJ2-1; D is unresolved. Germline CDR1 reads MNHEY; CDR2 reads SVGAGI. The CDR3 covers 13 residues. V shed 2 bases and J shed 8 bases, with 10 bases lying between them. For the CDR3, the DNA is TGTGCCAGCAGTTACCCAGGATCCGATGAGCAGTTCTTC. Protein sequence: CASSYPGSDEQFF.

The chain combines TRBV28 with TRBJ2-1, with TRBD2 matching over 12 bases. The ends lost 7 bases at V and 8 bases at J; junction bases unmatched: 15. CDR3 length: 17 residues. Germline lookup yields CDR1 MDHEN and CDR2 SYDVKM. The CDR3 here is CASTEPLTSGRIDEQFF. The DNA of the CDR3 is TGTGCCAGCACCGAGCCGCTGACTAGCGGGAGAATCGATGAGCAGTTCTTC.

This clone has a single count. This chain joins TRBV6-2 or TRBV6-3 and TRBJ1-1; 7 bases are shared with TRBD1. Per the germline V gene, CDR1 is MNHEY and CDR2 is SVGEGT. V lost 6 bases and J lost 0; bases outside the gene matches: 4. The CDR3 covers 14 residues. The CDR3 region has the DNA TGTGCCAGCAGCCTACAGGGGCTGAACACTGAAGCTTTCTTT. Its protein is CASSLQGLNTEAFF.

The chain couples TRBV24-1 to TRBJ2-1; D remains ambiguous. Trimming stripped 5 bases from V and 9 bases from J, with 10 bases between. The germline CDR1 and CDR2 sequences are KGHDR and SFDVKD. The CDR3 loop spans 12 amino acids. The CDR3 DNA sequence: TGTGCCACCAGTGGTCACTTCGGTGAGCAGTTCTTC. It specifies CATSGHFGEQFF.

The V and J genes are TRBV19 and TRBJ2-1; 8 bases align to TRBD2. Looked up from germline, CDR1 is LNHDA and CDR2 is SQIVND (reference sequence). The CDR3 has 14 residues. The V and J ends lost 7 bases and 11 bases, in that order; junction bases with no gene match: 13. The CDR3 spells CASTQRERQDKQFF. The CDR3 nucleotides read TGTGCCAGTACTCAGCGGGAGAGGCAAGATAAGCAGTTCTTC.

The V call is TRBV5-1, the J call TRBJ1-2; 8 nucleotides line up with TRBD1. Germline V CDR1 and CDR2: SGHRS, YFSETQ. The CDR3 runs to 13 residues. V trimming: 5 bases; J trimming: 4 bases; junction bases outside the gene matches: 4. The DNA of the CDR3 is TGCGCCAGCAGACCTACAGGGGGCTATGGCTACACCTTC. This sequence encodes CASRPTGGYGYTF.

This clone was seen a single time. The chain recombines TRBV28 with TRBJ1-3; a possible D gene is TRBD1 (5 bases). The CDR3 totals 14 residues. Trimming took 6 bases from V and 2 from J, leaving 11 bases between them. Per the germline V gene, CDR1 is MDHEN and CDR2 is SYDVKM. This CDR3 is CASSSGGAGNTIYF. CDR3 DNA sequence: TGTGCCAGCAGCTCGGGGGGGGCTGGAAACACCATATATTTT.

The rearrangement joins TRBV6-5 to TRBJ1-2; D may be TRBD1 (5 bases). Between the trimmed V and J ends, which lost 6 bases and 7 bases, there was a span of 18 bases. This CDR3 is built from 14 residues. Germline V gene data show CDR1 as MNHEY and CDR2 as SVGAGI. The CDR3 nucleotides read TGTGCCAGCAGCCGCAGCGTTGGGGCTGGTGGCTACACCTTC. Translated, it gives CASSRSVGAGGYTF.

This chain uses TRBV29-1 with TRBJ2-2, with D tentatively TRBD2 (5 bases). Per the germline V gene, CDR1 is SQVTM and CDR2 is ANQGSEA. Trimming took 0 bases from V and 5 from J, leaving 10 bases between them. CDR3 size: 14 residues. The CDR3 DNA sequence: TGCAGCGTTGAAGATCGGCGGGCAACCGGGGAGCTGTTTTTT. This gives the protein CSVEDRRATGELFF.

J is TRBJ1-3 and V is TRBV19, with D uncertain. CDR1 LNHDA and CDR2 SQIVND come from the germline V gene (reference sequence). The CDR3 spans 12 residues. Trimming took off 7 bases at V and 0 bases at J, with 4 bases between the two ends. This CDR3 reads CASKRSGNTIYF. As DNA, the CDR3 is TGTGCCAGTAAGCGCTCTGGAAACACCATATATTTT.

This chain links TRBV2 with TRBJ1-6; D remains unclear. V lost 7 bases and J 12 bases, leaving 16 bases between the germline ends. CDR1 SNHLY and CDR2 FYNNEI come from the germline V gene. The CDR3 loop spans 13 amino acids. This chain's CDR3 is CASTGDARLPLHF. The CDR3 DNA is TGTGCCAGCACTGGTGACGCTAGATTACCCCTCCACTTT.

The gene calls are TRBV12-3 or TRBV12-4 and TRBJ1-6; no reliable D call. The CDR3 has 13 amino acids. The ends were cut back, 3 bases at V and 5 bases at J, with 5 bases in the middle. CDR3 bases: TGTGCCAGCAGTTTGGCAGATAATTCACCCCTCCACTTT. This encodes CASSLADNSPLHF.

This chain uses TRBV29-1 with TRBJ1-2; D gene unclear. This CDR3 comprises 15 residues. Germline V gene lookup returns CDR1 SQVTM and CDR2 ANQGSEA. Trimming cost V 2 bases and J 0 bases, with 13 bases left between them. In nucleotides, the CDR3 is TGCAGCGTTGAAATCCCAGGATTAGCTAACTATGGCTACACCTTC. Amino acid sequence: CSVEIPGLANYGYTF.

The chain combines TRBV7-8 with TRBJ2-2, with TRBD2 as a possible D gene (6 bases). Germline lookup yields CDR1 SGHVS and CDR2 FQNEAQ. The CDR3 contains 15 residues. The germline V and J ends were trimmed by 7 bases and 0 bases, with 12 bases remaining between them. CDR3 amino acids: CASTRGGANTGELFF. In nucleotides, the CDR3 is TGTGCCAGCACCCGGGGCGGGGCGAACACCGGGGAGCTGTTTTTT. Full variable domain (outside the CDR3, taken from reference TRBV7-8 and TRBJ2-2): GAGVSQSPRYKVAKRGQDVALRCDPISGHVSLFWYQQALGQGPEFLTYFQNEAQLDKSGLPSDRFFAERPEGSVSTLKIQRTQQEDSAVYLCASTRGGANTGELFFGEGSRLTVL.

This sequence joins TRBV5-6 and TRBJ1-1, with 10 bases identical to TRBD1. V lost 0 bases to trimming and J lost 0 bases; unmatched junction nucleotides: 2. The CDR3 totals 16 residues. Germline assignment: CDR1 SGHDT and CDR2 YYEEEE. Here the CDR3 reads CASSLAGTGVNTEAFF. The CDR3 DNA is TGTGCCAGCAGCTTGGCCGGGACAGGGGTGAACACTGAAGCTTTCTTT.

This clone was seen a handful of times. The chain joins TRBV19 to TRBJ1-6; 7 positions agree with TRBD1. CDR3 length: 13 amino acids. Germline CDR1 reads LNHDA; CDR2 reads SQIVND (reference sequence). V shed 10 bases and J 7 bases; nucleotides not matched to a gene: 7. CDR3 DNA sequence: TGTGCCATCAGACAGGGTCCAAATTCACCCCTCCACTTT. It translates to CAIRQGPNSPLHF.

The chain carries TRBV5-4 and TRBJ1-4; D possibly corresponds to TRBD1 (5 bases). The CDR3 covers 13 residues. V shed 0 bases and J shed 5 bases, with 5 bases lying between them. Germline loops: CDR1 SGHNT, CDR2 YYREEE (reference sequence). In DNA form, the CDR3 reads TGTGCCAGCAGCTTGGGACAGAATGAAAAACTGTTTTTT. Its translation: CASSLGQNEKLFF.

V is TRBV20-1 and J is TRBJ2-5; D gene uncertain. The germline gives CDR1 DFQATT, CDR2 SNEGSKA (reference sequence). This CDR3 has 11 amino acids. Trimming removed 7 bases at V and 7 bases at J, with 13 bases between. The CDR3 sequence: CSGWASGTQYF. The CDR3 DNA sequence: TGCAGTGGGTGGGCCTCCGGGACCCAGTACTTC.

The chain employs TRBV28 and TRBJ1-1; 7 positions agree with TRBD1. V was pared by 6 bases and J by 4 bases, with 11 bases of the junction left unmatched. Germline CDR1 and CDR2: MDHEN and SYDVKM. The CDR3 totals 15 residues. The DNA for the CDR3 is TGTGCCAGCAGAACCTCGGGACAGATCGTCACTGAAGCTTTCTTT. Protein sequence: CASRTSGQIVTEAFF.

J is TRBJ1-1 and V is TRBV7-2; a possible D gene is TRBD1 (5 bases). The CDR3 is 16 amino acids. The germline gives CDR1 SGHTA, CDR2 FQGNSA. V dropped 1 base and J dropped 3 bases, with 15 bases sitting between them. CDR3 DNA: TGTGCCAGCAGCTTAGTAGGATGGAGGGACGACACTGAAGCTTTCTTT. This encodes CASSLVGWRDDTEAFF.

J is TRBJ2-5 and V is TRBV10-3; TRBD2 might be the D (6 bases). CDR3 length: 14 amino acids. V gave up 2 bases and J gave up 3 bases, with 10 bases separating them. Germline V gives CDR1 ENHRY, CDR2 SYGVKD. CDR3 DNA: TGTGCCATCAGTGAGGGGCGGGGAAAAGAGACCCAGTACTTC. Its protein is CAISEGRGKETQYF.

The CDR3 sequence: CATSDFRGGSYEQYF. DNA of the CDR3: TGTGCCACCAGTGATTTCCGGGGAGGGTCCTACGAGCAGTACTTC. The rearrangement joins TRBV24-1 to TRBJ2-7; 7 nucleotides line up with TRBD2. Germline CDR1 and CDR2: KGHDR and SFDVKD. The CDR3 sequence is 15 residues long. J lost 1 base, V lost 1 base, and 3 bases had no gene match.

This clone has a handful of counts. V is TRBV7-8 and J is TRBJ1-1; 7 bases agree with TRBD1. V lost 2 bases and J lost 4; bases outside the gene matches: 1. This CDR3 comprises 13 residues. The germline V gene has CDR1 SGHVS and CDR2 FQNEAQ. The CDR3 DNA reads as TGTGCCAGCAGCTTAAACAGGGGCACTGAAGCTTTCTTT. The encoded protein is CASSLNRGTEAFF.

The rearrangement links TRBV11-2 to TRBJ2-1; 12 nucleotides align to TRBD2. Germline CDR1 SGHAT, CDR2 FQNNGV. V dropped 0 bases and J dropped 1; count of bases not matched to a gene: 4. The CDR3 covers 18 residues. The DNA of the CDR3 is TGTGCCAGCAGCTTAGATTGGACTAGCGGGGTTTCCTACAATGAGCAGTTCTTC. It yields the protein CASSLDWTSGVSYNEQFF.